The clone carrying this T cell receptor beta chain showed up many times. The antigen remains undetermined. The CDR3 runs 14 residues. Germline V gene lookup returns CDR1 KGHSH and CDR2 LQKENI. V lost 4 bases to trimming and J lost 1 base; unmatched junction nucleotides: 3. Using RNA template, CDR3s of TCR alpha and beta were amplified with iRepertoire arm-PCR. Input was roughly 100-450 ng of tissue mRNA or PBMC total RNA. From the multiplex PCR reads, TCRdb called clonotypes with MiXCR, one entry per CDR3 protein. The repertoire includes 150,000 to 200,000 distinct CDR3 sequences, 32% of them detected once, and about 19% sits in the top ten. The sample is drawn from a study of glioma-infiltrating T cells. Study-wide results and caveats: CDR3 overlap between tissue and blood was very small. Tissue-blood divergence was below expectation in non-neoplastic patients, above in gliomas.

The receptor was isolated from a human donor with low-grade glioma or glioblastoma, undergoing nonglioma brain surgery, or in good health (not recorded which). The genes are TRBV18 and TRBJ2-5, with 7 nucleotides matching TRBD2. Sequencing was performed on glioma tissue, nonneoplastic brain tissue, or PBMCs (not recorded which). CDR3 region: CASSQRGVQETQYF. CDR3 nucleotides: TGTGCCAGCTCACAACGGGGGGTCCAAGAGACCCAGTACTTC.